This TCR beta chain was profiled in a study of identical twins. In TCRdb, the 5' RACE reads were re-called with MiXCR into one record per CDR3 protein. The sample lists a few hundred thousand distinct CDR3 sequences, just under 10% seen once, with under 3% in the top ten. This CDR3 is 13 amino acids long. V lost 3 bases and J lost 6; bases outside the gene matches: 6. Germline assignment: CDR1 SQVTM and CDR2 ANQGSEA. This clonotype turned up a few times. These data are also associated with another study on yellow fever vaccine responses in identical twins. That source notes: Reportedly, the T cell response mounted by twins to vaccine seemed partly convergent, partly personalized.

The sample consisted of PBMCs. This receptor was taken from a woman under 30 in good health. The V and J genes are TRBV29-1 and TRBJ2-5; 8 nucleotides agree with TRBD1. The CDR3 loop is CSVDGRGQKTQYF. The DNA for the CDR3 is TGCAGCGTTGACGGCAGGGGGCAGAAGACCCAGTACTTC.